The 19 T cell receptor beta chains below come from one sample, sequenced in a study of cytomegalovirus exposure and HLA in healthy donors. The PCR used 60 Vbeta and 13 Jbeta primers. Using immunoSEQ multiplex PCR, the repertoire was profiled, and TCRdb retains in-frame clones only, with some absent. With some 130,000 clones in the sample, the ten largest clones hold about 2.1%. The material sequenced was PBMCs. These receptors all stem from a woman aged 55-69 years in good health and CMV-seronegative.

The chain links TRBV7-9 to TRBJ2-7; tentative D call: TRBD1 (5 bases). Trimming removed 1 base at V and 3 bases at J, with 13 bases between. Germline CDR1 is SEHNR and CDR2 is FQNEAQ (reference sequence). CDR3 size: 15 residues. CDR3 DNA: TGTGCCAGCAGCTTAGGGGCTCAGCAGGGCTACGAGCAGTACTTC. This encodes CASSLGAQQGYEQYF.

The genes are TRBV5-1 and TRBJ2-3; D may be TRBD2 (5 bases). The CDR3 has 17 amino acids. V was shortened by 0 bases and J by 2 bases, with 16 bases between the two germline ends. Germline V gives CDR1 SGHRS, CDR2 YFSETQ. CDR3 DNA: TGCGCCAGCAGCTTGGCTGTTCTCCGGGGAAACACAGATACGCAGTATTTT. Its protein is CASSLAVLRGNTDTQYF. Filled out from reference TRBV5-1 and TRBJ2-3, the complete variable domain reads KAGVTQTPRYLIKTRGQQVTLSCSPISGHRSVSWYQQTPGQGLQFLFEYFSETQRNKGNFPGRFSGRQFSNSRSEMNVSTLELGDSALYLCASSLAVLRGNTDTQYFGPGTRLTVL.

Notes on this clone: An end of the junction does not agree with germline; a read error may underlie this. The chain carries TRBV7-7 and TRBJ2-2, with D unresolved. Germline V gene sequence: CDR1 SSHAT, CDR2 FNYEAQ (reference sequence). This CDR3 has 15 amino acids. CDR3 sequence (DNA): TGTGCTAGCAGCTTAACAACAGCCTCCACCGGGGAGCTGTTTTTT. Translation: CASSLTTASTGELFF.

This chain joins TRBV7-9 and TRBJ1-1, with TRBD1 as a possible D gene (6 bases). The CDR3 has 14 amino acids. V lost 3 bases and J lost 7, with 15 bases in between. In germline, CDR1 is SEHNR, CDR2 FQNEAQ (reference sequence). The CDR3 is CASSFLGGTYEAFF. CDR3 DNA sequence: TGTGCCAGCAGCTTTTTAGGGGGAACATATGAAGCTTTCTTT.

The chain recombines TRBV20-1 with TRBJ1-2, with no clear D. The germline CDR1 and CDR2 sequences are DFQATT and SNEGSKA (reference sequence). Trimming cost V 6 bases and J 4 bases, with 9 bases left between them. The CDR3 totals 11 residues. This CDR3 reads CSAHGPYGYTF. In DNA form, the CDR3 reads TGCAGTGCGCACGGTCCCTATGGCTACACCTTC.

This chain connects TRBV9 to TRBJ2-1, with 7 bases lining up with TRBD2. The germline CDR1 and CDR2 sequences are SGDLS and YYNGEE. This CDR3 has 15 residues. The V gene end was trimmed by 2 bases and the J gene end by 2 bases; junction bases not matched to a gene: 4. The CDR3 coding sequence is TGTGCCAGCAGCGTCAGCGGGGTAGCCTACAATGAGCAGTTCTTC. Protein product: CASSVSGVAYNEQFF.

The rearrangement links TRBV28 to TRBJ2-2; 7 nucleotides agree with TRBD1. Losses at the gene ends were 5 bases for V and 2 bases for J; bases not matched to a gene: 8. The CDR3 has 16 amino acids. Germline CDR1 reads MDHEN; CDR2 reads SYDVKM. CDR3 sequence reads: CASSLDRLINTGELFF. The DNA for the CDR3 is TGTGCCAGCAGTCTGGACAGGTTAATAAACACCGGGGAGCTGTTTTTT.

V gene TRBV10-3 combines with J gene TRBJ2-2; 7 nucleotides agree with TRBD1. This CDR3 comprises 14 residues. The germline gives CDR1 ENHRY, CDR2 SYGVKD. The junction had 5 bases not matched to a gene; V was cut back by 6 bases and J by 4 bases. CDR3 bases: TGTGCCATCAGCCCAGGGACAGTCACCGGGGAGCTGTTTTTT. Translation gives CAISPGTVTGELFF.

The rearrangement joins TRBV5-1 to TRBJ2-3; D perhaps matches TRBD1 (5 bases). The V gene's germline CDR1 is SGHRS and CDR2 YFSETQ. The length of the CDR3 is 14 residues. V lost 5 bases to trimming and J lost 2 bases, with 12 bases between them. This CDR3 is CASRYLGATDTQYF. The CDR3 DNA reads TGCGCCAGCAGGTATTTAGGGGCCACAGATACGCAGTATTTT.

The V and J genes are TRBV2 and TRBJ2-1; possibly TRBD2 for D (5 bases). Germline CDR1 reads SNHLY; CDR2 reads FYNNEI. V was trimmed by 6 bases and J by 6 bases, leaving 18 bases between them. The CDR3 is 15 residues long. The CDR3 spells CASSPFSSPTNEQFF. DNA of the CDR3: TGTGCCAGCAGCCCCTTTTCTAGCCCTACCAATGAGCAGTTCTTC. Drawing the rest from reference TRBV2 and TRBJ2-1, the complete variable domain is EPEVTQTPSHQVTQMGQEVILRCVPISNHLYFYWYRQILGQKVEFLVSFYNNEISEKSEIFDDQFSVERPDGSNFTLKIRSTKLEDSAMYFCASSPFSSPTNEQFFGPGTRLTVL.

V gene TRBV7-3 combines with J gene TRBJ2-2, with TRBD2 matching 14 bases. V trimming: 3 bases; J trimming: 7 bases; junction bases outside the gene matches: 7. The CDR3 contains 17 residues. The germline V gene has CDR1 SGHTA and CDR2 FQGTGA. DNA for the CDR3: TGTGCCAGCAGCTTGTCCCGACTAGCGGGGGGGGACGGGGAGCTGTTTTTT. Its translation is CASSLSRLAGGDGELFF. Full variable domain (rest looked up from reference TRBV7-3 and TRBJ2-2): GAGVSQTPSNKVTEKGKYVELRCDPISGHTALYWYRQSLGQGPEFLIYFQGTGAADDSGLPNDRFFAVRPEGSVSTLKIQRTERGDSAVYLCASSLSRLAGGDGELFFGEGSRLTVL.

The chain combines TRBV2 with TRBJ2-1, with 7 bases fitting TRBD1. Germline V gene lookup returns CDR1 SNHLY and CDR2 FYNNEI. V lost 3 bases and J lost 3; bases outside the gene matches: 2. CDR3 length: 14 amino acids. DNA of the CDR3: TGTGCCAGCAGTGACCGGACAGGCTACAATGAGCAGTTCTTC. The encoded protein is CASSDRTGYNEQFF. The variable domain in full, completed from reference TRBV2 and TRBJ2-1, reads EPEVTQTPSHQVTQMGQEVILRCVPISNHLYFYWYRQILGQKVEFLVSFYNNEISEKSEIFDDQFSVERPDGSNFTLKIRSTKLEDSAMYFCASSDRTGYNEQFFGPGTRLTVL.

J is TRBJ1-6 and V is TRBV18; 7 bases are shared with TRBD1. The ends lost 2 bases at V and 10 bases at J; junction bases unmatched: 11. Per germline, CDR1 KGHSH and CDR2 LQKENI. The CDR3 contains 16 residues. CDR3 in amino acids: CASSPSKGAQRSPLHF. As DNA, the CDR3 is TGTGCCAGCTCACCATCTAAGGGGGCACAGAGGTCACCCCTCCACTTT.

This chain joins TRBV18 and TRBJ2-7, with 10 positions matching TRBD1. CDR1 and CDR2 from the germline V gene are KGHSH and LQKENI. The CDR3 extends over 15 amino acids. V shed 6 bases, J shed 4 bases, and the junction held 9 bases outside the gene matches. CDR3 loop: CASSLRDRGSYEQYF. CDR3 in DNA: TGTGCCAGCTCTCTCCGGGACAGGGGATCTTACGAGCAGTACTTC. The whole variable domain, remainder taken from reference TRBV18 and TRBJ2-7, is NAGVMQNPRHLVRRRGQEARLRCSPMKGHSHVYWYRQLPEEGLKFMVYLQKENIIDESGMPKERFSAEFPKEGPSILRIQQVVRGDSAAYFCASSLRDRGSYEQYFGPGTRLTVT.

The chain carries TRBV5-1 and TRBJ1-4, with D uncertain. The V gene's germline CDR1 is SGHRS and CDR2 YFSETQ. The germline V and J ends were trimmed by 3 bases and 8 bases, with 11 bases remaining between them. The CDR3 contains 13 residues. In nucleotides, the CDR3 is TGCGCCAGCAGCTCGGGGATTGAGGAAAAACTGTTTTTT. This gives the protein CASSSGIEEKLFF. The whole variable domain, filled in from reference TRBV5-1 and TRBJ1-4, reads KAGVTQTPRYLIKTRGQQVTLSCSPISGHRSVSWYQQTPGQGLQFLFEYFSETQRNKGNFPGRFSGRQFSNSRSEMNVSTLELGDSALYLCASSSGIEEKLFFGSGTQLSVL.

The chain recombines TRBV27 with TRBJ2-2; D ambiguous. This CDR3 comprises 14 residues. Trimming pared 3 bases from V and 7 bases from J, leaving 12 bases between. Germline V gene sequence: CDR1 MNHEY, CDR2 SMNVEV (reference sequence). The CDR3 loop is CASSFFPSGGELFF. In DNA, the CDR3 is TGTGCCAGCAGTTTCTTCCCATCGGGCGGGGAGCTGTTTTTT.

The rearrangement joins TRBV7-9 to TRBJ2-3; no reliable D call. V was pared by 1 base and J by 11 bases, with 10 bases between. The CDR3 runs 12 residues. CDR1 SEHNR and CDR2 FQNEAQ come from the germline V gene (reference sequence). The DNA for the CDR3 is TGTGCCAGCAGCTTAGTCTCGGAGATGCAGTATTTT. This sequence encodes CASSLVSEMQYF.

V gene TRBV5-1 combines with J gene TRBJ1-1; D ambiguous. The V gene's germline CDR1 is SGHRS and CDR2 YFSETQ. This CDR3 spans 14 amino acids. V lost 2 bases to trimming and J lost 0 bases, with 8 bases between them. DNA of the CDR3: TGCGCCAGCAGCTTCAAGGAGCTGAACACTGAAGCTTTCTTT. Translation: CASSFKELNTEAFF.

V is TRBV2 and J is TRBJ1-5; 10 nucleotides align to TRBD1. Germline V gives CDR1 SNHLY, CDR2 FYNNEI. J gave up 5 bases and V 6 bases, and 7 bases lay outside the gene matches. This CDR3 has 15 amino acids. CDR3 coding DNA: TGTGCCAGCAGGACAGGGGGCCCCAGGTATCAGCCCCAGCATTTT. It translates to CASRTGGPRYQPQHF.